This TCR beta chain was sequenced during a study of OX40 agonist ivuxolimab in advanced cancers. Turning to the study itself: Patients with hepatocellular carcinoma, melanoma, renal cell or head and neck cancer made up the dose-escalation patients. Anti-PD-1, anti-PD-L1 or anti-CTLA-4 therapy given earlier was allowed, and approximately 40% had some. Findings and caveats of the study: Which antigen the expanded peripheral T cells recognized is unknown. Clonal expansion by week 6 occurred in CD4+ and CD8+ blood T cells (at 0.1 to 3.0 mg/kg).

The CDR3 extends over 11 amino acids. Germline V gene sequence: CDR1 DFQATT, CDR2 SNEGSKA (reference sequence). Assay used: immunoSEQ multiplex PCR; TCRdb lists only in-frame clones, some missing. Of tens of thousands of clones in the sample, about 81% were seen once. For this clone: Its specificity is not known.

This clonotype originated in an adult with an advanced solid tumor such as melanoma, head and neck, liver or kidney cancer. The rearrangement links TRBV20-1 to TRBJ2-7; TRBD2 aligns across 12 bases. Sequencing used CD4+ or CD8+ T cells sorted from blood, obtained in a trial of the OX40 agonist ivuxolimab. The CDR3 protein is CSGTSGREQYF. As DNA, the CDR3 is TGCTCCGGGACTAGCGGGCGCGAGCAGTACTTC.